Listed below are T cell receptor beta chains from one sample, sequenced in a study of cytomegalovirus exposure and HLA in healthy donors. This table comes from immunoSEQ multiplex PCR, and its TCRdb copy is limited to in-frame clones, with some not included. The data show about 120,000 clones, roughly 80% seen once. Sequencing used PBMCs. The origin of the receptors is a female donor in good health and CMV-seropositive. The CDR3 runs from the conserved cysteine through the conserved F or W. Each record gives: CDR3 protein, CDR3 DNA, J gene, V gene, D gene, clone size. The D gene is left open where the match is weak. Rows give clone size only sometimes, using once, few, many, or a class for an expanded clone.

CDR3aa: CASSFSGRAGGYTF; CDR3nt: NA; j_gene: TRBJ1-2; v_gene: TRBV7-2; d_gene: NA; abundance: NA
CDR3aa: CASSLSSGGGGETQYF; CDR3nt: TGTGCCAGCAGCTTGTCAAGCGGGGGGGGCGGAGAGACCCAGTACTTC; j_gene: TRBJ2-5; v_gene: TRBV7-2; d_gene: TRBD2; abundance: NA
CDR3aa: CASSQGGTGDEKLFF; CDR3nt: TGTGCCAGCAGCCAGGGGGGGACAGGGGACGAAAAACTGTTTTTT; j_gene: TRBJ1-4; v_gene: TRBV5-4; d_gene: TRBD1; abundance: NA
CDR3aa: CASSPSQGFPATDTQYF; CDR3nt: TGTGCCAGCAGCCCTTCCCAGGGCTTTCCTGCCACAGATACGCAGTATTTT; j_gene: TRBJ2-3; v_gene: TRBV9; d_gene: NA; abundance: NA
CDR3aa: CASSVGGASSYEQYF; CDR3nt: TGTGCCAGCAGCGTAGGGGGCGCTAGCTCCTACGAGCAGTACTTC; j_gene: TRBJ2-7; v_gene: TRBV9; d_gene: NA; abundance: NA
CDR3aa: CASSPTESSYEQYF; CDR3nt: TGTGCCAGCAGTCCGACAGAAAGCTCCTACGAGCAGTACTTC; j_gene: TRBJ2-7; v_gene: TRBV2; d_gene: NA; abundance: NA
CDR3aa: CASRHDNPNEQFF; CDR3nt: TGTGCCAGCCGCCATGACAACCCCAATGAGCAGTTCTTC; j_gene: TRBJ2-1; v_gene: TRBV2; d_gene: NA; abundance: NA
CDR3aa: CASQKEGDREESPLHF; CDR3nt: TGTGCCAGCCAAAAAGAGGGGGACAGGGAAGAATCACCCCTCCACTTT; j_gene: TRBJ1-6; v_gene: TRBV21-1; d_gene: NA; abundance: few
CDR3aa: CASGPHRGGSYQETQYF; CDR3nt: TGTGCTAGTGGTCCTCACAGGGGAGGTTCGTACCAAGAGACCCAGTACTTC; j_gene: TRBJ2-5; v_gene: TRBV12-5; d_gene: NA; abundance: NA
CDR3aa: CASSIGGNEQYF; CDR3nt: TGTGCCAGTAGTATAGGAGGGAACGAGCAGTACTTC; j_gene: TRBJ2-7; v_gene: TRBV19; d_gene: NA; abundance: NA
CDR3aa: CASSFLPGQGISGYTF; CDR3nt: TGTGCCAGCAGTTTCCTACCGGGACAGGGGATTAGCGGCTACACCTTC; j_gene: TRBJ1-2; v_gene: TRBV28; d_gene: TRBD1; abundance: NA
CDR3aa: CASSLAGLRGAFF; CDR3nt: TGCGCCAGCAGCTTGGCCGGTCTCCGAGGGGCTTTCTTT; j_gene: TRBJ1-1; v_gene: TRBV5-1; d_gene: NA; abundance: NA
CDR3aa: CGMQGDAEAFF; CDR3nt: TGCGGGATGCAGGGGGACGCTGAAGCTTTCTTT; j_gene: TRBJ1-1; v_gene: TRBV29-1; d_gene: TRBD1; abundance: NA
CDR3aa: CASRETGGNEQYF; CDR3nt: TGTGCCAGCAGAGAGACAGGGGGCAACGAGCAGTACTTC; j_gene: TRBJ2-7; v_gene: TRBV6-5; d_gene: TRBD1; abundance: NA
CDR3aa: CASSLGDNHYEQYF; CDR3nt: TGTGCCAGCAGCTTAGGTGACAACCACTACGAGCAGTACTTC; j_gene: TRBJ2-7; v_gene: TRBV7-9; d_gene: NA; abundance: NA
CDR3aa: CASSLTGYNSPLHF; CDR3nt: TGTGCCAGCAGCCTTACAGGGTACAATTCACCCCTCCACTTT; j_gene: TRBJ1-6; v_gene: TRBV7-9; d_gene: NA; abundance: NA
CDR3aa: CASSVGTVSYEQYF; CDR3nt: TGTGCCAGCTCAGTCGGGACAGTCTCCTACGAGCAGTACTTC; j_gene: TRBJ2-7; v_gene: TRBV18; d_gene: TRBD1; abundance: few
CDR3aa: CASSLVWAVGAEAFF; CDR3nt: TGTGCCAGCAGTTTAGTCTGGGCCGTGGGGGCGGAAGCTTTCTTT; j_gene: TRBJ1-1; v_gene: TRBV6-5; d_gene: NA; abundance: NA
CDR3aa: CASSSSGTSMQYF; CDR3nt: TGTGCCAGTAGTAGCTCCGGGACTAGTATGCAGTATTTT; j_gene: TRBJ2-3; v_gene: TRBV19; d_gene: TRBD2; abundance: once
CDR3aa: CASSYSGQAGENTF; CDR3nt: TGTGCCAGCAGCTACTCAGGACAGGCCGGTGAGAACACCTTC; j_gene: TRBJ1-2; v_gene: TRBV9; d_gene: TRBD1; abundance: NA
CDR3aa: CASSSPGEGYGYTF; CDR3nt: TGTGCCAGCAGCTCGCCCGGGGAAGGATATGGCTACACCTTC; j_gene: TRBJ1-2; v_gene: TRBV7-8; d_gene: NA; abundance: NA
CDR3aa: CAWKFGTGAYNEQFF; CDR3nt: TGTGCCTGGAAATTCGGGACAGGGGCTTACAATGAGCAGTTCTTC; j_gene: TRBJ2-1; v_gene: TRBV30; d_gene: TRBD1; abundance: NA
CDR3aa: CSATSGTQYF; CDR3nt: TGCAGTGCTACGAGTGGGACCCAGTACTTC; j_gene: TRBJ2-5; v_gene: TRBV20-1; d_gene: NA; abundance: NA
CDR3aa: CASSLQGKTYEQYF; CDR3nt: TGCGCCAGCAGCTTACAGGGGAAGACCTACGAGCAGTACTTC; j_gene: TRBJ2-7; v_gene: TRBV5-1; d_gene: TRBD1; abundance: NA
CDR3aa: CASSPGGEKLFF; CDR3nt: TGTGCCAGCTCACCGGGGGGGGAAAAACTGTTTTTT; j_gene: TRBJ1-4; v_gene: TRBV18; d_gene: NA; abundance: few
CDR3aa: CASSDSTGPSSGNTIYF; CDR3nt: TGCGCCAGCAGCGACTCGACAGGTCCCTCCTCTGGAAACACCATATATTTT; j_gene: TRBJ1-3; v_gene: TRBV5-1; d_gene: NA; abundance: NA
CDR3aa: CAWSAGMSEQYF; CDR3nt: TGTGCCTGGAGTGCCGGGATGTCCGAGCAGTACTTC; j_gene: TRBJ2-7; v_gene: TRBV30; d_gene: NA; abundance: NA
CDR3aa: CASSQGREIYEQYF; CDR3nt: TGCGCCAGCAGCCAAGGTAGGGAGATCTACGAGCAGTACTTC; j_gene: TRBJ2-7; v_gene: TRBV4-1; d_gene: NA; abundance: few
CDR3aa: CASSPTEEETQYF; CDR3nt: TGTGCTAGCAGTCCGACAGAAGAAGAGACCCAGTACTTC; j_gene: TRBJ2-5; v_gene: TRBV7-7; d_gene: NA; abundance: once
CDR3aa: CASSQAEVSSYEQYF; CDR3nt: TGCGCCAGCAGCCAAGCAGAGGTATCCTCCTACGAGCAGTACTTC; j_gene: TRBJ2-7; v_gene: TRBV4-1; d_gene: NA; abundance: few
CDR3aa: CASSLTGGWREQFF; CDR3nt: TGTGCCAGCAGTTTAACAGGGGGTTGGCGCGAGCAGTTCTTC; j_gene: TRBJ2-1; v_gene: TRBV27; d_gene: TRBD1; abundance: few
CDR3aa: CASGGRGVSEAFF; CDR3nt: TGTGCCAGCGGTGGACGGGGGGTGTCCGAAGCTTTCTTT; j_gene: TRBJ1-1; v_gene: TRBV6-5; d_gene: NA; abundance: NA
CDR3aa: CASSHSPTVYNEQFF; CDR3nt: TGTGCCAGCAGCCACTCTCCGACAGTCTACAATGAGCAGTTCTTC; j_gene: TRBJ2-1; v_gene: TRBV7-9; d_gene: NA; abundance: NA
CDR3aa: CASSRYPGTSTGAAIEQYF; CDR3nt: TGTGCCAGCTCACGCTACCCGGGGACTTCGACAGGGGCCGCCATAGAGCAGTACTTC; j_gene: TRBJ2-7; v_gene: TRBV18; d_gene: TRBD1; abundance: NA
CDR3aa: CASKTGAGYGYTF; CDR3nt: TGTGCCAGTAAAACAGGAGCCGGCTATGGCTACACCTTC; j_gene: TRBJ1-2; v_gene: TRBV19; d_gene: NA; abundance: NA
CDR3aa: CASSLRGVSYEQYF; CDR3nt: TGTGCCAGCAGCCTCCGGGGGGTCTCCTACGAGCAGTACTTC; j_gene: TRBJ2-7; v_gene: TRBV7-9; d_gene: TRBD2; abundance: NA
CDR3aa: CASSPRGQGPTEAFF; CDR3nt: TGTGCCAGCAGCCCCCGCGGACAGGGGCCCACTGAAGCTTTCTTT; j_gene: TRBJ1-1; v_gene: TRBV9; d_gene: TRBD1; abundance: NA
CDR3aa: CAWSSEGHLNTEAFF; CDR3nt: TGTGCCTGGAGTTCCGAGGGACACCTGAACACTGAAGCTTTCTTT; j_gene: TRBJ1-1; v_gene: TRBV30; d_gene: NA; abundance: NA
CDR3aa: CASSRGQGQGTEAFF; CDR3nt: TGTGCCAGTAGCCGCGGGCAGGGACAGGGGACTGAAGCTTTCTTT; j_gene: TRBJ1-1; v_gene: TRBV19; d_gene: TRBD1; abundance: NA
CDR3aa: CASSSEATNEKLFF; CDR3nt: TGTGCCAGTAGTTCGGAGGCAACTAATGAAAAACTGTTTTTT; j_gene: TRBJ1-4; v_gene: TRBV19; d_gene: NA; abundance: NA